The 27 T cell receptor beta chains listed next were all sequenced from one sample in a study of cytomegalovirus exposure and HLA in healthy donors. This PCR relied on a set of 60 Vbeta primers and 13 Jbeta primers. Using immunoSEQ multiplex PCR, the repertoire was profiled, and TCRdb retains in-frame clones only, with some absent. The sample records around 100,000 clones, 65% to 75% being singletons. Input material: PBMCs. These receptors were collected from a man aged 25 to 40 in good health and CMV-seropositive.

J is TRBJ2-3 and V is TRBV10-1; 8 bases are shared with TRBD1. The CDR3 consists of 15 residues. From germline, CDR1 is WNHNN and CDR2 SYGVQD (reference sequence). With 6 bases clipped from V and 3 bases from J, the junction kept 8 bases outside the gene matches. As DNA, the CDR3 is TGCGCCAGCAGCCCGACAGGGGTTGAGACAGATACGCAGTATTTT. Its protein product is CASSPTGVETDTQYF.

This chain uses TRBV4-1 with TRBJ2-5; 7 bases are shared with TRBD2. Germline CDR1 reads MGHRA; CDR2 reads YSYEKL. The CDR3 length is 14 residues. With 4 bases clipped from V and 7 bases from J, the junction kept 9 bases outside the gene matches. Written as DNA, the CDR3 is TGCGCCAGCAGCCGGGGAGGGGTGGAGGGGACCCAGTACTTC. This sequence encodes CASSRGGVEGTQYF.

About this clone: A read error may account for a junction end that differs from germline. This specimen includes other DNA sequences encoding the same CDR3. The V and J genes are TRBV19 and TRBJ1-6; 7 nucleotides agree with TRBD1. The germline V gene encodes CDR1 LNHDA and CDR2 SQIVND (reference sequence). The CDR3 extends over 13 amino acids. The CDR3 DNA sequence: TGTGCCAGTATCGGGACAGCGGGTTCACCCCTCCACTTC. Protein: CASIGTAGSPLHF.

This clone has only one observation. The CDR3 coding sequence is TGTGCCAGCCGACTCCACGGGGGGGCCGCCAAAAACATTCAGTACTTC. This encodes CASRLHGGAAKNIQYF. J is TRBJ2-4 and V is TRBV7-2; 8 bases align to TRBD2. The V gene's germline CDR1 is SGHTA and CDR2 FQGNSA. J gave up 1 base and V 8 bases, and 10 bases lay outside the gene matches. This CDR3 contains 16 residues.

This clone was recorded a few times. The rearrangement uses TRBV6-1 and TRBJ2-3, with TRBD1 identical over 10 bases. V lost 5 bases and J lost 2; bases outside the gene matches: 1. Germline V gene data show CDR1 as MNHNS and CDR2 as SASEGT. The CDR3 contains 14 residues. The chain's CDR3 is CASSRQGATDTQYF. The CDR3 coding sequence is TGTGCCAGCAGTAGACAGGGGGCCACAGATACGCAGTATTTT.

The chain links TRBV28 to TRBJ2-5, with D possibly being TRBD2 (7 bases). Germline V gene data show CDR1 as MDHEN and CDR2 as SYDVKM. The CDR3 runs to 15 residues. Trimming cost V 3 bases and J 4 bases, with 15 bases left between them. Here the CDR3 reads CASSLAGARGETQYF. The CDR3 coding sequence is TGTGCCAGCAGTTTGGCGGGGGCGCGTGGAGAGACCCAGTACTTC.

A word on this clone: Germline and junction disagree at one end, which may indicate a read error. The CDR3 protein is CASILTPSADMNTEAFF. For the CDR3, the DNA is TGTGCCAGCATCTTAACCCCGAGTGCGGACATGAACACTGAAGCTTTCTTT. The rearrangement uses TRBV7-2 and TRBJ1-1, with D possibly matching TRBD1 (5 bases). Germline CDR1 and CDR2: SGHTA and FQGNSA. This CDR3 contains 17 residues. Full variable domain (remainder filled in from reference TRBV7-2 and TRBJ1-1): GAGVSQSPSNKVTEKGKDVELRCDPISGHTALYWYRQSLGQGLEFLIYFQGNSAPDKSGLPSDRFSAERTGGSVSTLTIQRTQQEDSAVYLCASILTPSADMNTEAFFGQGTRLTVV.

The chain uses TRBV5-1 and TRBJ2-3; TRBD2 aligns across 15 bases. This CDR3 region has 17 residues. CDR1 and CDR2 from the germline V gene are SGHRS and YFSETQ. Trimming removed 4 bases from V and 5 bases from J; junction bases left unmatched: 8. The CDR3: CASSPLRTSGGEDTQYF. Written as DNA, the CDR3 is TGCGCCAGCAGCCCACTAAGGACTAGCGGGGGGGAAGATACGCAGTATTTT.

This clone has only one observation. The gene calls are TRBV6-5 and TRBJ1-1, with D hard to call. Germline loops: CDR1 MNHEY, CDR2 SVGAGI. The CDR3 is made up of 11 amino acids. Deletions cut 4 bases from V and 6 bases from J, with 6 bases between. DNA of the CDR3: TGTGCCAGCAGTTTTGGGCCTGAAGCTTTCTTT. Residues: CASSFGPEAFF.

This clone showed up just a few times. This rearrangement joins TRBV5-4 to TRBJ1-1, with D possibly being TRBD1 (6 bases). Germline lookup yields CDR1 SGHNT and CDR2 YYREEE (reference sequence). The CDR3 is 12 amino acids. Trimming stripped 2 bases from V and 12 bases from J, with 14 bases between. CDR3 loop: CASSFSSGGTFF. The CDR3 DNA sequence: TGTGCCAGCAGCTTTTCATCGGGGGGCACTTTCTTT.

This sequence joins TRBV6-1 and TRBJ1-3; D is unresolved. V lost 3 bases and J 0 bases, leaving 6 bases between the germline ends. The length of the CDR3 is 14 residues. Germline V lookup: CDR1 MNHNS, CDR2 SASEGT. The CDR3 DNA reads as TGTGCCAGCAGTGATCTCAGCTCTGGAAACACCATATATTTT. Amino acids: CASSDLSSGNTIYF.

This chain links TRBV7-2 with TRBJ2-3; possibly TRBD2 for D (6 bases). The CDR3 loop spans 15 amino acids. Germline V gene data show CDR1 as SGHTA and CDR2 as FQGNSA. Trimming pared 5 bases from V and 4 bases from J, leaving 16 bases between. CDR3 nucleotide sequence: TGTGCCAGCAGCCGATCCTCCGGGGAGGCAGATACGCAGTATTTT. Translated: CASSRSSGEADTQYF.

This clone was seen just once. The chain carries TRBV6-6 and TRBJ1-5; D call uncertain. Germline CDR1 MNHNY, CDR2 SVGAGI (reference sequence). The CDR3 totals 16 residues. The V gene lost 2 bases and the J gene lost 2 bases, with 13 bases spanning the gap. CDR3 nucleotide sequence: TGTGCCAGCAGTTACCCAAATTTACATGGCAATCAGCCCCAGCATTTT. Protein product: CASSYPNLHGNQPQHF.

J is TRBJ1-2 and V is TRBV30; 11 bases are a match to TRBD1. V lost 3 bases to trimming and J lost 5 bases; unmatched junction nucleotides: 2. The CDR3 totals 13 residues. Germline V CDR1 and CDR2: GTSNPN, SVGIG (reference sequence). Written as DNA, the CDR3 is TGTGCCTGGAGCCGGGACAGGGGGTATGGCTACACCTTC. Translation gives CAWSRDRGYGYTF.

The chain joins TRBV5-6 to TRBJ1-2; D is unresolved. Germline CDR1 and CDR2: SGHDT and YYEEEE. The V end lost 0 bases, the J end lost 0 bases, and 12 bases lay between the germline ends. This CDR3 is 16 amino acids long. CDR3 protein: CASSLAYTVANYGYTF. The CDR3 DNA reads TGTGCCAGCAGCTTGGCCTATACAGTAGCTAACTATGGCTACACCTTC.

The chain couples TRBV28 to TRBJ2-3, with TRBD2 matching over 7 bases. With 5 bases clipped from V and 4 bases from J, the junction kept 3 bases outside the gene matches. The CDR3 runs 13 residues. Germline CDR1 MDHEN, CDR2 SYDVKM. The CDR3 bases are TGTGCCAGCAGTACGACTAGCCCAGATACGCAGTATTTT. It translates to CASSTTSPDTQYF.

In DNA, the CDR3 is TGTGCCAGCAGTCCATTAGAGGGGGTAGTCCAAGAGACCCAGTACTTC. It translates to CASSPLEGVVQETQYF. The V and J genes are TRBV7-9 and TRBJ2-5; D might be TRBD1 (6 bases). This CDR3 spans 16 amino acids. The V end was cut by 6 bases, the J end by 1 base, with 18 bases between. Germline-derived CDR1 and CDR2 are SEHNR and FQNEAQ (reference sequence).

This clone has only one observation. The chain employs TRBV19 and TRBJ1-6; D not resolved. The germline gives CDR1 LNHDA, CDR2 SQIVND (reference sequence). The CDR3 contains 15 residues. Trimming pared 7 bases from V and 0 bases from J, leaving 10 bases between. CDR3 bases: TGTGCCAGTACCCCAGTAAGCTCCTATAATTCACCCCTCCACTTT. This translates into CASTPVSSYNSPLHF.

The chain links TRBV5-1 to TRBJ1-1; 7 nucleotides align to TRBD1. V was clipped by 3 bases and J by 3 bases; unmatched bases: 8. In germline, CDR1 is SGHRS, CDR2 YFSETQ. This CDR3 region has 15 residues. The CDR3 loop is CASSSTQGRHTEAFF. The CDR3 DNA reads TGCGCCAGCAGCTCTACACAGGGGAGGCACACTGAAGCTTTCTTT.

This sequence joins TRBV7-2 and TRBJ2-7, with 10 bases that match TRBD2. Germline V gives CDR1 SGHTA, CDR2 FQGNSA. The junction had 4 bases not matched to a gene; V was cut back by 1 base and J by 1 base. This CDR3 comprises 16 residues. This CDR3 is CASSLVLAGASYEQYF. The CDR3 bases are TGTGCCAGCAGCTTAGTGCTAGCGGGGGCGTCCTACGAGCAGTACTTC. Filled out from reference TRBV7-2 and TRBJ2-7, the complete variable domain reads GAGVSQSPSNKVTEKGKDVELRCDPISGHTALYWYRQSLGQGLEFLIYFQGNSAPDKSGLPSDRFSAERTGGSVSTLTIQRTQQEDSAVYLCASSLVLAGASYEQYFGPGTRLTVT.

V gene TRBV7-6 combines with J gene TRBJ2-7; 7 bases line up with TRBD2. Germline lookup yields CDR1 SGHVS and CDR2 FNYEAQ. The V and J ends lost 5 bases and 5 bases, in that order; junction bases with no gene match: 18. CDR3 length: 17 residues. CDR3 in amino acids: CASSPRDAWGGTDEQYF. CDR3 in DNA: TGTGCCAGCAGCCCTCGGGACGCCTGGGGGGGTACTGACGAGCAGTACTTC.

This clone was recorded a few times. The rearrangement uses TRBV27 and TRBJ2-7, with D possibly TRBD1 on 6 matching bases. Deletions cut 5 bases from V and 4 bases from J, with 21 bases between. The germline gives CDR1 MNHEY, CDR2 SMNVEV (reference sequence). The CDR3 runs 16 residues. This CDR3 is CASSPPPTGLGYEQYF. Written as DNA, the CDR3 is TGTGCCAGCAGTCCCCCCCCCACAGGGCTCGGTTACGAGCAGTACTTC.

J is TRBJ1-1 and V is TRBV9; D is uncertain. Germline lookup yields CDR1 SGDLS and CDR2 YYNGEE. Trimming shortened V by 0 bases and J by 2 bases, and 14 bases separated the two germline ends. This CDR3 has 16 residues. The CDR3 here is CASSVGPGGVNTEAFF. The CDR3 DNA reads as TGTGCCAGCAGCGTAGGGCCAGGCGGGGTCAACACTGAAGCTTTCTTT.

The chain recombines TRBV5-4 with TRBJ2-3; TRBD1 is a possible D gene (8 bases). The ends were cut back, 4 bases at V and 6 bases at J, with 15 bases in the middle. Germline values: CDR1 SGHNT, CDR2 YYREEE (reference sequence). This CDR3 has 14 residues. CDR3 amino acids: CASSLGQGGDTQYF. The CDR3 DNA is TGTGCCAGCAGCCTCGGACAGGGAGGGGATACGCAGTATTTT.

The chain employs TRBV7-9 and TRBJ1-2, with TRBD1 as a possible D gene (6 bases). V was shortened by 5 bases and J by 4 bases, with 14 bases between the two germline ends. This CDR3 is 14 amino acids long. Germline V gene data show CDR1 as SEHNR and CDR2 as FQNEAQ (reference sequence). CDR3 amino acids: CASSQGQGGYGYTF. The DNA of the CDR3 is TGTGCCAGCAGCCAGGGGCAGGGTGGCTATGGCTACACCTTC.

This clone was found once. The chain employs TRBV15 and TRBJ1-1; 8 nucleotides line up with TRBD1. Trimming took 3 bases from V and 1 from J; bases not matched to a gene: 1. Germline values: CDR1 LNHNV, CDR2 YYDKDF (reference sequence). There are 14 residues in the CDR3. CDR3 region: CATSSGTGNTEAFF. The CDR3 region has the DNA TGTGCCACCAGCAGCGGGACAGGGAACACTGAAGCTTTCTTT.

This chain links TRBV29-1 with TRBJ1-5; 12 positions agree with TRBD1. V lost 4 bases, J lost 6 bases, and 13 bases stayed unmatched. The V gene's germline CDR1 is SQVTM and CDR2 ANQGSEA. This CDR3 is 17 amino acids long. The CDR3 nucleotides are TGCAGCGTTGCCGTAGGGAGGGGGACAGGGGGCGGTCAGCCCCAGCATTTT. It codes for CSVAVGRGTGGGQPQHF.